The clone carrying this T cell receptor beta chain was detected ten times or more. What it binds is unknown. CDR1 and CDR2 from the germline V gene are DFQATT and SNEGSKA (reference sequence). Trimming stripped 5 bases from V and 7 bases from J, with 18 bases between. The CDR3 totals 14 residues. The data belong to a study of human T cells and chemical hapten exposure. Time point defined: patch test 1, 2 weeks after DPC sensitization. Treatment reported: therapeutic diphenylcyclopropenone sensitization with weekly scalp DPC. TCRdb analysed the RACE reads with MiXCR anew, one entry per CDR3 protein. The table records some 350,000 distinct CDR3 sequences, 6% to 8.5% of them present only once. Findings and caveats of the study: Relative to controls, expanded TCRs formed significantly more large CDR3 similarity clusters.

Specimen: whole blood, collected in connection with sensitization to the hapten diphenylcyclopropenone (DPC). The chain is built from TRBV20-1 and TRBJ2-1; D is tentatively TRBD1 or TRBD2 (5 bases each). This sequence was found in a woman under 30 with alopecia areata. Some clones in this sample may be carry-over from other donors' samples. CDR3 residues: CSAGAGSSRNEQFF. In DNA form, the CDR3 reads TGCAGTGCTGGGGCGGGTTCCTCTCGGAATGAGCAGTTCTTC.